These 16 T cell receptor beta chains were sequenced from one sample in a study of cytomegalovirus exposure and HLA in healthy donors. The PCR made use of 60 Vbeta and 13 Jbeta primers. Profiled with immunoSEQ multiplex PCR; TCRdb holds only in-frame clones, not every one. The sample contains some 200,000 clones, around four fifths of which appear only once. Sequences were obtained from PBMCs. The receptors stem from a woman aged 45 to 65 in good health and CMV-seropositive.

The genes are TRBV15 and TRBJ1-4, with TRBD1 matching over 7 bases. Germline trimming cut 5 bases from V and 13 bases from J; bases unmatched to any gene: 13. CDR3 length: 14 residues. Per the germline V gene, CDR1 is LNHNV and CDR2 is YYDKDF (reference sequence). The CDR3 is CATSGGTAPGRLFF. CDR3 DNA sequence: TGTGCCACCAGCGGCGGGACAGCGCCAGGGCGACTGTTTTTT.

This chain links TRBV7-3 with TRBJ1-1, with D maybe TRBD1 (6 bases). Germline V CDR1 and CDR2: SGHTA, FQGTGA. Trimming pared 3 bases from V and 4 bases from J, leaving 6 bases between. This CDR3 spans 12 amino acids. In DNA form, the CDR3 reads TGTGCCAGCAGCTTGGACAGCACTGAAGCTTTCTTT. As protein: CASSLDSTEAFF.

This chain joins TRBV7-9 and TRBJ2-2; 12 nucleotides line up with TRBD2. CDR3 length equals 17 residues. Germline-derived CDR1 and CDR2 are SEHNR and FQNEAQ (reference sequence). The J segment lost 2 bases and the V segment lost 2 bases, leaving 3 bases of the junction unmatched. The CDR3 reads CASSLPSGGVNTGELFF. The CDR3 DNA reads TGTGCCAGCAGCTTACCTAGCGGGGGGGTCAACACCGGGGAGCTGTTTTTT. Based on the CDR3 plus reference TRBV7-9 and TRBJ2-2, the full variable domain is DTGVSQNPRHKITKRGQNVTFRCDPISEHNRLYWYRQTLGQGPEFLTYFQNEAQLEKSRLLSDRFSAERPKGSFSTLEIQRTEQGDSAMYLCASSLPSGGVNTGELFFGEGSRLTVL.

The V and J genes are TRBV2 and TRBJ1-5; 7 bases map to TRBD1. This CDR3 comprises 15 residues. Germline CDR1 reads SNHLY; CDR2 reads FYNNEI. The J segment lost 5 bases and the V segment lost 6 bases, leaving 10 bases of the junction unmatched. CDR3 sequence: CASSFSGQVHQPQHF. As DNA, the CDR3 is TGTGCCAGCAGCTTTTCCGGACAGGTCCATCAGCCCCAGCATTTT.

The CDR3 nucleotides are TGCGCCAGCAGCTCCCCAGGACAGGGCCCTTCTTACGAGCAGTACTTC. It yields the protein CASSSPGQGPSYEQYF. The chain joins TRBV5-1 to TRBJ2-7; 8 bases align to TRBD1. CDR3 length equals 16 residues. In germline, CDR1 is SGHRS, CDR2 YFSETQ. The trim removed 3 bases at V and 4 bases at J, leaving 12 bases unmatched.

Details on this clone: Distinct nucleotide sequences in the sample also encode this CDR3. The V gene is TRBV4-1, the J gene TRBJ2-1, with D possibly matching TRBD2 (6 bases). Germline CDR1 and CDR2: MGHRA and YSYEKL. The CDR3 is made up of 16 amino acids. V was trimmed by 1 base and J by 5 bases, leaving 15 bases between them. The CDR3 region has the DNA TGCGCCAGCAGCCAAGGCGGGACCCTTTTCCACAATGAGCAGTTCTTC. It codes for CASSQGGTLFHNEQFF.

The chain couples TRBV7-2 to TRBJ2-5; tentative D call: TRBD1 (6 bases). Between the trimmed V and J ends, which lost 3 bases and 7 bases, there was a span of 15 bases. The CDR3 spans 14 residues. Looked up from germline, CDR1 is SGHTA and CDR2 is FQGNSA. In DNA, the CDR3 is TGTGCCAGCAGCTTGGGGACAATTCTAGGGACCCAGTACTTC. It codes for CASSLGTILGTQYF.

The chain carries TRBV6-6 and TRBJ1-1, with TRBD1 matching over 9 bases. Germline V gene lookup returns CDR1 MNHNY and CDR2 SVGAGI (reference sequence). CDR3 size: 15 residues. The CDR3 sequence is CVVGDRVGRVTEAFF. DNA of the CDR3: TGTGTGGTTGGGGACAGGGTGGGCCGAGTTACTGAAGCTTTCTTT.

The chain couples TRBV28 to TRBJ1-4; no reliable D call. Per the germline V gene, CDR1 is MDHEN and CDR2 is SYDVKM. The CDR3 contains 13 residues. V was pared by 6 bases and J by 7 bases, with 12 bases between. The CDR3 nucleotides are TGTGCCAGCAGCCTCCGGGGTCGTGAAAAACTGTTTTTT. Translated: CASSLRGREKLFF.

This chain connects TRBV18 to TRBJ2-3; TRBD2 is a possible D gene (7 bases). The length of the CDR3 is 15 residues. Trimming cost V 3 bases and J 6 bases, with 16 bases left between them. Germline values: CDR1 KGHSH, CDR2 LQKENI. CDR3 bases: TGTGCCAGCTCACCGTCTGGGGGGGGCCGCGATACGCAGTATTTT. Amino acids: CASSPSGGGRDTQYF.

This sequence joins TRBV6-5 and TRBJ1-5, with 8 bases fitting TRBD1. The CDR3 contains 14 residues. J lost 5 bases, V lost 6 bases, and 6 bases had no gene match. CDR1 and CDR2 (germline): MNHEY, SVGAGI. The CDR3 region has the DNA TGTGCCAGCAGGCCCAGGGGGCTTCATCAGCCCCAGCATTTT. Protein: CASRPRGLHQPQHF.

The V and J genes are TRBV7-8 and TRBJ1-1; 9 nucleotides align to TRBD1. CDR1 is SGHVS and CDR2 is FQNEAQ in the germline V gene. V was pared by 5 bases and J by 2 bases, with 9 bases of the junction left unmatched. The CDR3 extends over 16 amino acids. CDR3 region: CASSPGTGRVNTEAFF. The CDR3, as DNA: TGTGCCAGCAGCCCCGGGACAGGGAGAGTTAACACTGAAGCTTTCTTT.

Only a few counts were recorded for this clone. The chain is built from TRBV6-5 and TRBJ2-2, with a weak D call TRBD2 (5 bases). CDR1 MNHEY and CDR2 SVGAGI come from the germline V gene. The CDR3 sequence is 14 residues long. Trimming removed 7 bases from V and 0 bases from J, with 9 bases in between. The chain's CDR3 is CASKGSANTGELFF. DNA of the CDR3: TGTGCCAGCAAAGGTAGCGCGAACACCGGGGAGCTGTTTTTT.

The V and J genes are TRBV6-6 and TRBJ1-1; D is uncertain. Germline values: CDR1 MNHNY, CDR2 SVGAGI (reference sequence). CDR3 length equals 13 residues. Trimming removed 7 bases at V and 1 base at J, with 10 bases between. The CDR3 sequence: CASTNDKNTEAFF. The CDR3 coding sequence is TGTGCCAGCACCAATGACAAGAACACTGAAGCTTTCTTT.

The chain links TRBV18 to TRBJ2-2; 7 bases fit TRBD1. CDR3 size: 15 residues. V trimming: 1 base; J trimming: 2 bases; junction bases outside the gene matches: 1. Germline CDR1 is KGHSH and CDR2 is LQKENI. The DNA of the CDR3 is TGTGCCAGCTCACCACGGGACAGTAACACCGGGGAGCTGTTTTTT. This sequence encodes CASSPRDSNTGELFF.

This clone showed up just a few times. V gene TRBV7-6 combines with J gene TRBJ1-4; 10 nucleotides line up with TRBD1. The CDR3 covers 16 residues. Unmatched junction bases numbered 4, after V lost 0 bases and J lost 6 bases. Germline CDR1 SGHVS, CDR2 FNYEAQ. DNA for the CDR3: TGTGCCAGCAGCTTAGCCACCGGGACAGGGGATGAAAAACTGTTTTTT. Amino acid sequence: CASSLATGTGDEKLFF.